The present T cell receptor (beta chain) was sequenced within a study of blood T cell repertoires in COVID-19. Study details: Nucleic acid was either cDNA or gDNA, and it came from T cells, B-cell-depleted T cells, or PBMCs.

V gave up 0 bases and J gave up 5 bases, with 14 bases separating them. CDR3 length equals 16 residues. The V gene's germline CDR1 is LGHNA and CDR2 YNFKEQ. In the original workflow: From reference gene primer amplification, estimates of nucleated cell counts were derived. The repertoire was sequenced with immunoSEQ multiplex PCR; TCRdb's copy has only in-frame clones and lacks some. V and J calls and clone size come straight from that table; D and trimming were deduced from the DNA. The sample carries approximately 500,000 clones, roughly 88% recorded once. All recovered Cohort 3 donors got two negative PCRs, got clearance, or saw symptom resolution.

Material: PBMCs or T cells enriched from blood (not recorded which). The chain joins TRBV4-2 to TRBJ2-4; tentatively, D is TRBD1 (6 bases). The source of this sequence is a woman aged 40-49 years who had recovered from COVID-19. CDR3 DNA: TGTGCCAGCAGCCAAGAGGGCGAGGGGGTTGAAAACATTCAGTACTTC. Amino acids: CASSQEGEGVENIQYF.